This TCR beta chain was documented in a study of cytomegalovirus exposure and HLA in healthy donors. With respect to this clone: Its specificity is unknown.

All donors participated as healthy donors of bone marrow. Primers for the PCR totalled 60 Vbeta and 13 Jbeta. The assay was immunoSEQ multiplex PCR, and TCRdb's table has in-frame clones only and misses some. The data contain some 200,000 clones, around 75% of them singletons. The CDR3 is 13 residues long. Germline V gene sequence: CDR1 MDHEN, CDR2 SYDVKM. V lost 5 bases to trimming and J lost 0 bases, with 8 bases between them. General observations from the study: A later analysis linked a missense DCLRE1C variant to TCR beta V- and J-gene trimming. Further analysis, carried out later, found HLA-associated TCR beta chains more clonally expanded than equally common other chains. With further analysis later on, most CMV-associated TCR beta chains appeared HLA-restricted.

This chain uses TRBV28 with TRBJ2-7; D is perhaps TRBD2 (5 bases). The TCR comes from a male donor in good health and CMV-seropositive. The specimen sequenced was PBMCs. The CDR3 sequence: CASSLAGSYEQYF. In DNA form, the CDR3 reads TGTGCCAGCAGTCTAGCCGGCTCCTACGAGCAGTACTTC.